This entry features one T cell receptor (beta chain) sequence. Its antigen is not identified. These data belong to a study of T-cell memory formation after mild COVID-19. General observations from the study: The study found balanced CD4/CD8 in clones contracting day 15 to 85 and a CD4+ lean in later expanders.

From 5'RACE with constant-segment primers came TCR alpha and TCR beta cDNA libraries that carried sample barcodes and UMIs. From the 5' RACE reads, TCRdb called clonotypes with MiXCR, one entry per CDR3 protein. Among 170,000 or so distinct CDR3 sequences listed, about 20% were seen once. The clonotype was recovered from an adult woman who had mild COVID-19 (a few samples of this study predate the infection). Cell type and time point are not known. The specimen was PBMCs or a T cell subset sorted from them (not recorded which).

As DNA, the CDR3 is TGTGCCACCAGTGGAGGGCCTTCGAACACCGGGGAGCTGTTTTTT. Its translation: CATSGGPSNTGELFF. The chain recombines TRBV24-1 with TRBJ2-2; tentatively, D is TRBD2 (5 bases). Per the germline V gene, CDR1 is KGHDR and CDR2 is SFDVKD. The CDR3 is made up of 15 amino acids. The V end was cut by 5 bases, the J end by 0 bases, with 9 bases between.